The T cell receptor (beta chain) under discussion was sequenced for a study of control samples from healthy donors and cancer patients. V lost 2 bases, J lost 10 bases, and 10 bases lay in between. The germline V gene encodes CDR1 SGHRS and CDR2 YFSETQ. The CDR3 is 13 amino acids. The protocol was immunoSEQ multiplex PCR, while the TCRdb copy is restricted to in-frame clones and leaves out a portion. The sample yields some 28,000 clones, about 80% seen once. V is TRBV5-1 and J is TRBJ1-6; D unresolved. This sequence was found in a man aged 60-69 years with head and neck cancer. Source material: PBMCs. CDR3 amino acids: CASSFGDYSPLHF. Written as DNA, the CDR3 is TGCGCCAGCAGCTTTGGGGATTACTCACCCCTCCACTTT.